This T cell receptor (beta chain) is from a study of blood T cell repertoires in COVID-19. V dropped 3 bases and J dropped 2 bases, with 11 bases sitting between them. The CDR3 is 14 residues long. Germline V CDR1 and CDR2: MNHEY, SMNVEV (reference sequence). Method: immunoSEQ multiplex PCR; TCRdb's copy keeps in-frame clones and lacks some. Here the sample spans 95,000 to 120,000 clones, 88% being singletons. Specimen: peripheral blood. This receptor was obtained from a human donor in a cohort sampled during active COVID-19. V and J are TRBV27 and TRBJ2-7, with D unclear. The chain's CDR3 is CASSFSPPPYEQYF. CDR3 nucleotide sequence: TGTGCCAGCAGTTTCTCCCCTCCCCCCTACGAGCAGTACTTC.